This TCR beta chain was recovered during a study of blood T cells in healthy people across ages. Study-wide points: CMV infection status of these donors was not known.

About this clonotype itself: Antigen specificity is unknown.

The germline CDR1 and CDR2 sequences are MNHEY and SVGAGI. The CDR3 has 16 residues. V lost 5 bases and J lost 1; bases outside the gene matches: 11. Primed by a sample-barcoded 5' primer and a J-beta primer mix, a second PCR proceeded for roughly 7 to 11 cycles. A template-switch adaptor that had 12 random nucleotides put a tag on each cDNA molecule. TCRdb used MiXCR to reprocess the 5' RACE reads, holding one entry per CDR3 protein. This sample has hundreds of thousands of distinct CDR3 sequences, with 58% found just once. Material: blood. The V call is TRBV6-5, the J call TRBJ2-7, with 7 positions matching TRBD1. The clonotype was recovered from a man aged 60-69 years in good health. The chain's CDR3 is CASSKRTGADSYEQYF. CDR3 nucleotide sequence: TGTGCCAGCAGTAAGAGAACAGGGGCCGATTCCTACGAGCAGTACTTC.